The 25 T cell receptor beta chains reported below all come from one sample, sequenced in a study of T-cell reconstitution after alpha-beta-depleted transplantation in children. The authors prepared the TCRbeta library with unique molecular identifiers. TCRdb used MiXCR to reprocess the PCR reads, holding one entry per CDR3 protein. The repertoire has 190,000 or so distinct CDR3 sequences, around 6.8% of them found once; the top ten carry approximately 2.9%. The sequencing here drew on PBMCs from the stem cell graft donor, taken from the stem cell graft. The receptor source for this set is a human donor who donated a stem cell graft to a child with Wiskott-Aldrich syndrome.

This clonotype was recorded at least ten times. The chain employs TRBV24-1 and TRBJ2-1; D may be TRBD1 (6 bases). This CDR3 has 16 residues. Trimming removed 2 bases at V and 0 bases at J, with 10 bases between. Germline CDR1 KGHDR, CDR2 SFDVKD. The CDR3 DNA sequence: TGTGCCACCAGTGATTCCAGGACAGCCTCCTACAATGAGCAGTTCTTC. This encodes CATSDSRTASYNEQFF.

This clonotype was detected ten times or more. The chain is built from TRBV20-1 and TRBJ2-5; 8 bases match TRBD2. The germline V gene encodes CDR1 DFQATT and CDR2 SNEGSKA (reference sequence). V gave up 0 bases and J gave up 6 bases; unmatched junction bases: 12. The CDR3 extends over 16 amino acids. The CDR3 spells CSARDGAHGGAKTQYF. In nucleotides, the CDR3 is TGCAGTGCTAGAGATGGGGCGCACGGGGGGGCGAAGACCCAGTACTTC.

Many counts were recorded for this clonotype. CDR3: CASSLATTEETQYF. CDR3 DNA sequence: TGCGCCAGCAGCTTGGCGACAACGGAAGAGACCCAGTACTTC. The rearrangement links TRBV5-1 to TRBJ2-5; D uncertain. Trimming removed 0 bases from V and 3 bases from J, with 9 bases in between. The CDR3 consists of 14 residues. Germline CDR1 reads SGHRS; CDR2 reads YFSETQ.

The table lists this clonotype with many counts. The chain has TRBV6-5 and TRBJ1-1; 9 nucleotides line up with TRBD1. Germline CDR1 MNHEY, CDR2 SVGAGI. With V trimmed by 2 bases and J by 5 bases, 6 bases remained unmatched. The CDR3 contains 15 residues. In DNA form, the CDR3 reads TGTGCCAGCAGTTACCTGACAGGGGGGTGGACTGAAGCTTTCTTT. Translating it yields CASSYLTGGWTEAFF.

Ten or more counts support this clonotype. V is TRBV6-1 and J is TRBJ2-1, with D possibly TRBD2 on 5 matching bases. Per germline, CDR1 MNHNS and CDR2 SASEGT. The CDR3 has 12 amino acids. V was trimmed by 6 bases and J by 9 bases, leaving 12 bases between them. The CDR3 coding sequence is TGTGCCAGCAGGGCAGGACTGGGTGAGCAGTTCTTC. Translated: CASRAGLGEQFF.

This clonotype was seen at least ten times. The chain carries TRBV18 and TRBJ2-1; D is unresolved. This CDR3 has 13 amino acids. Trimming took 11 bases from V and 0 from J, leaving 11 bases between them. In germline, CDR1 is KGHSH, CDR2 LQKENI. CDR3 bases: TGTGCCTGCCGTTGGGGCTCCTACAATGAGCAGTTCTTC. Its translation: CACRWGSYNEQFF. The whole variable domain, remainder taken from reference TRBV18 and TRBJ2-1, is NAGVMQNPRHLVRRRGQEARLRCSPMKGHSHVYWYRQLPEEGLKFMVYLQKENIIDESGMPKERFSAEFPKEGPSILRIQQVVRGDSAAYFCACRWGSYNEQFFGPGTRLTVL.

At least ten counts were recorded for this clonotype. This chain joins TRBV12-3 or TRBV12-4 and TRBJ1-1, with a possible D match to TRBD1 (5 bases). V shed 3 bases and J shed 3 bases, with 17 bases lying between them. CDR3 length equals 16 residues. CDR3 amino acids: CASSLAGRMKYTEAFF. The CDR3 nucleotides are TGTGCCAGCAGTTTGGCAGGGCGTATGAAGTACACTGAAGCTTTCTTT.

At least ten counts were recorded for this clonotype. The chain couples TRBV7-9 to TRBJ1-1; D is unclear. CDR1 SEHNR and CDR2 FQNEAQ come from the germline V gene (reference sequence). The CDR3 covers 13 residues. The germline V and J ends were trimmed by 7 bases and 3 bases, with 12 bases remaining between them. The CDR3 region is CASTGGSDTEAFF. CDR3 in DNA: TGTGCCAGCACCGGAGGGTCGGACACTGAAGCTTTCTTT.

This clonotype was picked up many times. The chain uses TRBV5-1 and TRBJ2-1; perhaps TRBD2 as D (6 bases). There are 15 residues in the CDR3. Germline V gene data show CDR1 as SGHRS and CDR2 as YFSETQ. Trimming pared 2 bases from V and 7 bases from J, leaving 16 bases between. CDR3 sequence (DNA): TGCGCCAGCAGCTTAGTCGGGGGATATAGGAATGAGCAGTTCTTC. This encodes CASSLVGGYRNEQFF.

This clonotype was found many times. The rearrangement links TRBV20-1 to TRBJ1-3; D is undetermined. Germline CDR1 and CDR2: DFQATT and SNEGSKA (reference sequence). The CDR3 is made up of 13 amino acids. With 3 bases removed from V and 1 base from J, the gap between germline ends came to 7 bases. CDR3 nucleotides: TGCAGTGCTAGTCCAACGTCTGGAAACACCATATATTTT. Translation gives CSASPTSGNTIYF.

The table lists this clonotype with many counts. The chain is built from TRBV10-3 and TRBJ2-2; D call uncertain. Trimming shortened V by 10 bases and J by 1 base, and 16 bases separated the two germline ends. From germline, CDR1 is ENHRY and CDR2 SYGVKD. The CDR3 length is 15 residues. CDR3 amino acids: CATHNTAMNTGELFF. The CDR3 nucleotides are TGTGCCACCCATAACACGGCTATGAACACCGGGGAGCTGTTTTTT.

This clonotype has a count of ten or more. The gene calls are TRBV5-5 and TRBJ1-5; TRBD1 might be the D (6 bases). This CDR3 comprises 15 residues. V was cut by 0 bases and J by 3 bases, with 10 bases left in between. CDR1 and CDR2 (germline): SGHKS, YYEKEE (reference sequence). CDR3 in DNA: TGTGCCAGCAGCTTGGAGGGACACGACAATCAGCCCCAGCATTTT. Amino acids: CASSLEGHDNQPQHF. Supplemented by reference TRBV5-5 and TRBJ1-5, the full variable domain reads DAGVTQSPTHLIKTRGQQVTLRCSPISGHKSVSWYQQVLGQGPQFIFQYYEKEERGRGNFPDRFSARQFPNYSSELNVNALLLGDSALYLCASSLEGHDNQPQHFGDGTRLSIL.

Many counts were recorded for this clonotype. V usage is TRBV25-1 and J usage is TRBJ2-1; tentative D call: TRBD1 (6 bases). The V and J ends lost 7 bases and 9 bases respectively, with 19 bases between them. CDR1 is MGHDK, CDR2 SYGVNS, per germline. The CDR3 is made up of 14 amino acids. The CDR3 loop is CASTNREVGSEQFF. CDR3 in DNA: TGTGCCAGCACTAACAGGGAAGTGGGGAGTGAGCAGTTCTTC.

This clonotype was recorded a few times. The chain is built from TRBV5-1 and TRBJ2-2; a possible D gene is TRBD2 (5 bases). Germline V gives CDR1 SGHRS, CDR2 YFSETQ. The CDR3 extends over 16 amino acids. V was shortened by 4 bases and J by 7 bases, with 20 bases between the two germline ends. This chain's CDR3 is CASSPGSGGYGGELFF. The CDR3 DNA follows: TGCGCCAGCAGCCCCGGGTCCGGAGGTTATGGCGGGGAGCTGTTTTTT.

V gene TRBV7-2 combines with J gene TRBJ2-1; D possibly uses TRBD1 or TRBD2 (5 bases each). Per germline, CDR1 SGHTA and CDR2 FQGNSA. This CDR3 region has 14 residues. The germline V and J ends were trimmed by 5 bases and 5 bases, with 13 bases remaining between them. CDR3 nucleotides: TGTGCCAGCAGCCCCCGCCGGGACCACAATGAGCAGTTCTTC. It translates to CASSPRRDHNEQFF.

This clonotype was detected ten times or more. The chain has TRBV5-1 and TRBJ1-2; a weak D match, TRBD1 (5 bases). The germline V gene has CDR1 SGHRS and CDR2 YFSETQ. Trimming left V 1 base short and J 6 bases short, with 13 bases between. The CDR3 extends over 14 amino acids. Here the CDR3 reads CASSLLQGINGYTF. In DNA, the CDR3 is TGCGCCAGCAGCTTGCTCCAGGGAATTAATGGCTACACCTTC.

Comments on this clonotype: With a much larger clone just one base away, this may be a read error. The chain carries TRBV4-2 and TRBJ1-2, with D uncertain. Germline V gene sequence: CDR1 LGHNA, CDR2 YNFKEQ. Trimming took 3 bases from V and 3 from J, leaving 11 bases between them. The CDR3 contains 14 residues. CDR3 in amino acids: CASSQYGLDYGYTF. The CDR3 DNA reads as TGTGCCAGCAGCCAGTACGGTCTTGACTATGGCTACACCTTC.

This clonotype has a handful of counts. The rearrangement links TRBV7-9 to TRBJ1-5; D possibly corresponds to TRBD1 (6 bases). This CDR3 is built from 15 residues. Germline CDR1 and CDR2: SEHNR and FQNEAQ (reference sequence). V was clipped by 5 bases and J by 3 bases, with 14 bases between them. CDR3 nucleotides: TGTGCCAGCAGCCCCATCACAGGGAACAATCAGCCCCAGCATTTT. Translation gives CASSPITGNNQPQHF.

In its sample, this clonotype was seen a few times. This CDR3 reads CASSYRDASEKLFF. For the CDR3, the DNA is TGTGCCAGCAGTTACAGGGACGCGAGTGAAAAACTGTTTTTT. The J gene is TRBJ1-4, the V gene TRBV6-5; TRBD1 is a possible D gene (5 bases). V was pared by 2 bases and J by 7 bases, with 11 bases between. From germline, CDR1 is MNHEY and CDR2 SVGAGI. The CDR3 loop spans 14 amino acids.

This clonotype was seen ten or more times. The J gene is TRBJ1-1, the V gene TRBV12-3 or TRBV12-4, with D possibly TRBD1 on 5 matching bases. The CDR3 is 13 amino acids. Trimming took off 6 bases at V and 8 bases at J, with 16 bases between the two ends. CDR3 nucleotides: TGTGCCAGCAGATCCTATTCGAACAGGGAAGCTTTCTTT. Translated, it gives CASRSYSNREAFF.

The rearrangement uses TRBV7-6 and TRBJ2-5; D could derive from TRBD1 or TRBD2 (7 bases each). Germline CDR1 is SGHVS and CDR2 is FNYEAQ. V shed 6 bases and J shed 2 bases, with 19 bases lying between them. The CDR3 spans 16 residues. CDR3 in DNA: TGTGCCAGCAGACGACGGACAGGCGGGGGACAAGAGACCCAGTACTTC. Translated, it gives CASRRRTGGGQETQYF.

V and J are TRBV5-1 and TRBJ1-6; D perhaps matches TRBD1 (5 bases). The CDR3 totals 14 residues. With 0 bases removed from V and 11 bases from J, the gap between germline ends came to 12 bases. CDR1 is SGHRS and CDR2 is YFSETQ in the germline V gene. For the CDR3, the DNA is TGCGCCAGCAGCTTGGAGGGGCGATCGGCACCCCTCCACTTT. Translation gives CASSLEGRSAPLHF.

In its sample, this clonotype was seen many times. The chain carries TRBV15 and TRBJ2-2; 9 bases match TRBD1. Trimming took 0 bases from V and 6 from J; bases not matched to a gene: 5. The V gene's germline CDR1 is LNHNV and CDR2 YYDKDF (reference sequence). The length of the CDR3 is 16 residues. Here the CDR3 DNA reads TGTGCCACCAGCAGAGATCGGACAGGGGCATCCGGGGAGCTGTTTTTT. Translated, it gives CATSRDRTGASGELFF.

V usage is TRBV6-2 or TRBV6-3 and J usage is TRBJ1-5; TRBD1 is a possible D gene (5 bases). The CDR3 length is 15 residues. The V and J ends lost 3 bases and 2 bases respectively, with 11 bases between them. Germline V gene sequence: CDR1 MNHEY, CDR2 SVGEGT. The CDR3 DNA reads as TGTGCCAGCAGTTATCAGGGCAGGGGCAATCAGCCCCAGCATTTT. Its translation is CASSYQGRGNQPQHF.

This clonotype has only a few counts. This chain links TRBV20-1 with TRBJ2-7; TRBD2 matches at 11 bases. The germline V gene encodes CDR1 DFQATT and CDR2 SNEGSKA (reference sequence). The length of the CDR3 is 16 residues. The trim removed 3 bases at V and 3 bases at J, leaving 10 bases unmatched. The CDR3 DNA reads TGCAGTGCTAGTTCTAGCGGGAGGCTCAGCCGCTACGAGCAGTACTTC. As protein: CSASSSGRLSRYEQYF.